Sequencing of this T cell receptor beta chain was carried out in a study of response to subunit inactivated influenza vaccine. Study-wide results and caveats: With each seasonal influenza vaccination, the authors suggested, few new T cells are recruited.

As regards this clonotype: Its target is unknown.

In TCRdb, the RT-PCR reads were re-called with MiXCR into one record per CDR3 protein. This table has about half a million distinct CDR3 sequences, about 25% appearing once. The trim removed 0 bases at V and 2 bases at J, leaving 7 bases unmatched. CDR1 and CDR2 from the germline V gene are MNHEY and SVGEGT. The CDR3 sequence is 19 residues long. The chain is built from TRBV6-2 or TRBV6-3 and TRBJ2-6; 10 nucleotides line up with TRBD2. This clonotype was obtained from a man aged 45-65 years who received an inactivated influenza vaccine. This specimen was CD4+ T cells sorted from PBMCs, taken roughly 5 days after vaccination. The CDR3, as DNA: TGTGCCAGCAGTTACTCGACGGCTAGCGGGAGTACTGGGGCCAACGTCCTGACTTTC. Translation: CASSYSTASGSTGANVLTF.